The rows below give T cell receptor beta chains drawn from one sample of a study of tumor and adjacent non-tumor tissue in lung cancer. TCRdb independently ran MiXCR on the multiplex PCR reads; one entry per CDR3 protein. This table has about 120,000 distinct CDR3 sequences, about 66% appearing once. The sample taken for sequencing was lung tumor tissue. These TCRs come from a man aged 25 to 45 with non-small cell lung cancer. CDR3s include the opening cysteine and the closing phenylalanine or tryptophan. Fields, in order: CDR3 protein, CDR3 DNA, J gene, V gene, CDR3 length, clone size, D gene. The D gene is left open where the match is weak. Size values are once, few and many counts, or a class for expanded clones, and some rows have none.

CASSLGASLHF	TGTGCCAGCAGTTTAGGGGCAAGCCTACACTTT	TRBJ1-6	TRBV12-3/TRBV12-4	11	.	.
CASSGIAGGHKNEQFF	TGTGCCAGCAGCGGCATAGCGGGGGGCCATAAGAATGAGCAGTTCTTC	TRBJ2-1	TRBV6-6	16	many	TRBD2
CASNLGGIGNRIYF	TGTGCCAGCAACCTAGGGGGGATTGGAAACAGGATATATTTT	TRBJ1-3	TRBV12-3/TRBV12-4	14	.	.
CASSQASGGAHEQYF	TGCGCCAGCAGCCAAGCCAGCGGGGGGGCGCACGAGCAATACTTC	TRBJ2-7	TRBV4-3	15	once	TRBD2
CASSLVATDTQYF	TGTGCCAGCAGCTTGGTTGCAACAGATACGCAGTATTTT	TRBJ2-3	TRBV5-6	13	many	.
CASSLPDGYQETQYF	TGCGCCAGCAGCCTTCCGGACGGGTACCAAGAGACCCAGTACTTC	TRBJ2-5	TRBV5-1	15	few	.
CASSYSDGNNSLLHF	TGTGCCAGCAGTTACTCCGACGGAAACAATTCACTCCTCCATTTT	TRBJ1-6	TRBV6-5	15	.	.
CAGSLGVRPTDTQYF	TGTGCCGGGAGCTTGGGAGTTAGACCCACAGATACGCAGTATTTT	TRBJ2-3	TRBV11-2	15	.	.
CSAAPKETQYF	TGCAGTGCCGCCCCAAAAGAAACCCAATACTTC	TRBJ2-5	TRBV20-1	11	.	.
CAGSLSPGGYTF	TGTGCCGGCAGCTTATCACCCGGGGGCTACACCTTC	TRBJ1-2	TRBV11-3	12	.	.
CASSPHFGSGNTVYF	.	TRBJ1-3	TRBV6-5	15	.	.
CSVPTSDTQYF	TGCAGTGTTCCAACCTCAGATACGCAGTATTTT	TRBJ2-3	TRBV20-1	11	.	.
CTSSAGGQGWAFF	TGTACCAGCAGTGCCGGGGGACAGGGGTGGGCTTTCTTT	TRBJ1-1	TRBV6-5	13	once	TRBD1
CASSYYGIGGEETQYF	TGTGCCAGTAGTTACTACGGGATAGGGGGAGAAGAGACCCAGTACTTC	TRBJ2-5	TRBV6-6	16	.	.
CSVAGRSGENEQFF	TGCAGCGTCGCCGGGCGTTCCGGCGAAAATGAGCAGTTCTTC	TRBJ2-1	TRBV29-1	14	few	.
CASNHECRDTQYF	TGTGCCAGCAACCATGAGTGTCGCGATACACAGTATTTT	TRBJ2-3	TRBV5-4	13	.	.
CASIPSGDAEAFF	TGTGCCAGCATCCCCTCGGGGGACGCTGAAGCTTTCTTT	TRBJ1-1	TRBV12-3/TRBV12-4	13	many	.
CSARPRTSGSSYEHYF	TGCAGTGCTAGACCAAGGACTAGCGGAAGCTCCTACGAGCACTACTTC	TRBJ2-7	TRBV20-1	16	.	TRBD2
CSVTKRTGGEPLTKNIQYF	TGCAGCGTTACGAAACGTACGGGAGGGGAGCCGCTAACCAAAAACATTCAATACTTC	TRBJ2-4	TRBV29-1	19	.	TRBD2
CASSQETGNTGELFF	TGTGCCAGCAGCCAAGAGACAGGGAACACCGGGGAGCTGTTTTTT	TRBJ2-2	TRBV14	15	few	.
CSVETWDSINEQFF	TGCAGCGTTGAGACATGGGACAGTATCAATGAGCAGTTCTTC	TRBJ2-1	TRBV29-1	14	many	TRBD1
CASTGTGRDGYTF	TGTGCCAGCACCGGGACAGGGAGGGATGGCTACACCTTC	TRBJ1-2	TRBV6-2/TRBV6-3	13	many	TRBD1
CATTPSVNTGELFF	TGTGCCACTACCCCTAGCGTGAACACTGGGGAGCTGTTTTTT	TRBJ2-2	TRBV11-2	14	.	.
CASILDGDGEAFF	TGTGCCAGCATCTTAGACGGGGACGGTGAAGCATTCTTT	TRBJ1-1	TRBV11-3	13	.	.
CAIRGTSDTDTQYF	TGTGCCATCAGGGGGACTAGTGACACAGATACGCAGTATTTT	TRBJ2-3	TRBV11-2	14	.	.
CSASNRSATDTQYF	TGCAGTGCATCGAATCGTAGCGCCACAGATACGCAGTATTTT	TRBJ2-3	TRBV20-1	14	many	.